This T cell receptor (beta chain) emerged from a study of cytomegalovirus exposure and HLA in healthy donors. The germline V gene encodes CDR1 SQVTM and CDR2 ANQGSEA. Trimming cost V 4 bases and J 8 bases; bases outside gene matches: 11. The CDR3 covers 16 residues. Study-wide results and caveats: Listed as cytomegalovirus-associated were 170 or so TCR beta chains. Earlier analysis yielded a pattern in which most TCR beta V segments were productive about 87% or about 30% of the time.

The PCR contained 60 Vbeta and 13 Jbeta primers. Original methodology: Among the unique TCR beta chains that a later analysis counted, about 81 million in all, roughly 11 million were shared. Only in-frame clones appear in the TCRdb table, and some are missing; sequencing was by immunoSEQ multiplex PCR. V and J calls and clone size come straight from that table; D and trimming were deduced from the DNA. The sample contains roughly 140,000 clones, about 80% of which appear only once. This clone turned up a few times. The antigen is not known. This chain joins TRBV29-1 and TRBJ2-1; the match to TRBD2 covers 13 bases. Sequences were obtained from PBMCs. The sequence derives from a man in his forties in good health and CMV-seropositive. This chain's CDR3 is CSVGRLAGGPRDEQFF. The CDR3 DNA reads TGCAGCGTTGGGCGACTAGCGGGAGGCCCACGAGATGAGCAGTTCTTC.